This record looks at one T cell receptor beta chain sequence and its context. Its antigen is not identified. This sample was taken from a study of T-cell memory formation after mild COVID-19. Study information: TCR clusters were mostly donor specific.

The TCR alpha and TCR beta cDNA libraries, bearing sample barcodes and UMIs, were generated by 5'RACE using constant-segment primers. Each CDR3 protein gets one entry after TCRdb re-called the 5' RACE reads with MiXCR. The data hold about 430,000 distinct CDR3 sequences, with 20% to 25% observed a single time. The CDR3 is 12 residues long. Germline CDR1 SEHNR, CDR2 FQNEAQ (reference sequence). Unmatched junction bases numbered 4, after V lost 5 bases and J lost 8 bases. Findings and limits, study-wide: Prior to infection, memory already included some responding clones, suggesting cross-reactive memory joined.

The clonotype comes from an adult woman who had mild COVID-19 (a few samples of this study predate the infection). Cell type and time point are not known. The rearrangement uses TRBV7-9 and TRBJ1-1, with 8 bases identical to TRBD1. Material for sequencing was PBMCs or a T cell subset sorted from them (not recorded which). The CDR3 sequence: CASSRGQGEAFF. The DNA for the CDR3 is TGTGCCAGCAGCAGAGGACAGGGAGAAGCTTTCTTT. Full variable domain (outside the CDR3, taken from reference TRBV7-9 and TRBJ1-1): DTGVSQNPRHKITKRGQNVTFRCDPISEHNRLYWYRQTLGQGPEFLTYFQNEAQLEKSRLLSDRFSAERPKGSFSTLEIQRTEQGDSAMYLCASSRGQGEAFFGQGTRLTVV.